This T cell receptor beta chain emerged from a study of sequential checkpoint blockade in melanoma. Study background: First-line arms were nivolumab then ipilimumab, or the reverse, randomized 1:1. After both sequences, patients received maintenance nivolumab.

Germline-derived CDR1 and CDR2 are ENHRY and SYGVKD. This CDR3 has 15 amino acids. The V end lost 2 bases, the J end lost 0 bases, and 8 bases lay between the germline ends. Only in-frame clones appear in the TCRdb table, and some are missing; sequencing was by immunoSEQ multiplex PCR. This table has more than 30,000 clones, 75% to 90% appearing once. The treatment: randomized to nivolumab then ipilimumab (arm A) or the reverse (arm B). No patient had prior DNA-damaging chemotherapy. Live CD3+CD8+ CD19− CD56− cells were sorted from PBMCs. The sample consisted of CD8+ T cells sorted from blood (inferred from file names), taken from a patient given nivolumab and ipilimumab in sequence. The sequence was obtained from a human donor with melanoma. V is TRBV10-3 and J is TRBJ2-1, with TRBD2 as a possible D gene (5 bases). The CDR3 region is CAISERSGSYNEQFF. CDR3 bases: TGTGCCATCAGTGAGAGGAGCGGCTCCTACAATGAGCAGTTCTTC.